This TCR beta chain came from a study of T cell repertoires in cytomegalovirus infection (dated by TCRdb to the late 2010s). Regarding the research as a whole: Recently identified HLA-C-restricted CMV epitopes, whose presentation resists viral immunomodulation, were targeted by peptide stimulations together with well-studied HLA-B-restricted epitopes. Donor HLA type was relevant to the analysis, because carriage of CMV infection together with the matching HLA type was indicated by public TCR beta signatures. What the authors observed across the whole study: Carriers of CMV infection plus the relevant HLA type were discriminated by the cumulative frequency of public TCR beta family members in the study cohort and in an independent 352-donor cohort. The ex vivo response was dominated by HLA-C-restricted CMV-specific TCR beta clonotypes, which also provided the single most frequent clonotype in two of eight donors.

The treatment or condition label of this sample denotes: in vitro stimulation with specific CMV peptide epitopes to enrich CMV-specific T cells. Notes on this clonotype: Its antigen is currently not known. No much larger clone is present one base from it, and per-base qualities are unavailable.

This sample was sequenced with an Illumina HiSeq 1500. The raw public reads went through TCRdb reprocessing: fastp at Q25, MiXCR clone calling, in-frame beta chains kept. Every CDR3 protein is listed once, alongside the most common genes and DNA of its rows. The sample table holds hundreds of thousands of distinct CDR3 sequences, of which roughly a third were seen once. In total, the top ten clones hold 15% to 20% of the sample. The specimen comprised cultured PBMCs, sampled from culture after CMV antigen stimulation. The sequence was collected from a human donor in good health (CMV status not recorded). Some clones in this sample may be carry-over from other donors' samples.

CDR3 reads: CASCGAYNQPQHF. At the DNA level, the sequence is TGTGCCAGTTGCGGGGCCTACAATCAGCCCCAGCATTTT. The rearranged chain carries TRBV6-6 and TRBJ1-5, with a weak D call of TRBD1 (5 bases match). Measured from the cysteine to the phenylalanine, the CDR3 is 13 residues long. This entry keeps only the CDR3 DNA: 39 bases, framed from base 1. The germline ends are 12 bases apart after V is trimmed by 9 bases and J by 3 bases. CDR1 and CDR2, looked up from the germline V gene (reference sequence), are MNHNY and SVGAGI.